The sequence of this T cell receptor (beta chain) was determined in a study of blood T cell repertoires in COVID-19. Trimming stripped 3 bases from V and 4 bases from J, with 21 bases between. The length of the CDR3 is 17 residues. Germline V gene sequence: CDR1 LNHDA, CDR2 SQIVND (reference sequence). Assay: immunoSEQ multiplex PCR; the TCRdb copy retains only in-frame clones and omits some. Among roughly 200,000 clones listed, 80% to 90% were seen once. The sequencing input was peripheral blood. V and J are TRBV19 and TRBJ1-1; the D gene is possibly TRBD1 (5 bases). This TCR derives from a woman older than 75 with COVID-19, enrolled during active disease. The CDR3 sequence: CASSIRLAGRLGTEAFF. In nucleotides, the CDR3 is TGTGCCAGTAGTATCAGGTTGGCAGGGAGGCTAGGCACTGAAGCTTTCTTT.